This T cell receptor (beta chain) derives from a study of regulatory T cells in long-lasting Graves disease. Researchers made TCR beta libraries by using iRepertoire HTBI primers and running Arm-PCR on CDR3 regions. Each CDR3 protein is one row after TCRdb ran MiXCR on the multiplex PCR reads. The data show approximately 470,000 distinct CDR3 sequences, 15% to 20% seen once. Study results and caveats: Researchers reported studying only peripheral blood, not thyroid tissue.

The table lists this clonotype with many counts. Its target is not known. Indicated time point: newly diagnosed GD, antithyroid drugs for less than 3 months. Isolated PBMC RNA provided the starting material for the TCR library. These sequences were also reported in another study, on T cells in Graves' hyperthyroidism and ophthalmopathy.

Sequencing used peripheral blood mononuclear cells (PBMCs), obtained at new diagnosis, from a patient treated with antithyroid drugs. The receptor was derived from a man between 40 and 49 years old with Graves disease.

The CDR3 DNA sequence: TGTGCCAGCAGAAAGACAGGGGGAACGTTGTACGAGCAGTACTTC. Amino acid sequence: CASRKTGGTLYEQYF. The chain carries TRBV6-1 and TRBJ2-7; TRBD1 agrees at 9 bases. The CDR3 extends over 15 amino acids. Per the germline V gene, CDR1 is MNHNS and CDR2 is SASEGT. Trimming cost V 6 bases and J 4 bases; bases outside gene matches: 10.